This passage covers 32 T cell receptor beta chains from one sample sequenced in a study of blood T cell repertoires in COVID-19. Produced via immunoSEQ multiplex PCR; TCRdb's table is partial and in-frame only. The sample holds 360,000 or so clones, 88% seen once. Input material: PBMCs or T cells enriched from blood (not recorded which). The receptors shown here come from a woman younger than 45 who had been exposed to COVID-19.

The CDR3 DNA follows: TGTGCCAGCTCACCCCAAAGAGGGCCGGCAGATACGCAGTATTTT. Translating gives CASSPQRGPADTQYF. The chain recombines TRBV18 with TRBJ2-3, with D perhaps matching TRBD2 (5 bases). V was shortened by 3 bases and J by 4 bases, with 14 bases between the two germline ends. This CDR3 region has 15 residues. Germline V lookup: CDR1 KGHSH, CDR2 LQKENI.

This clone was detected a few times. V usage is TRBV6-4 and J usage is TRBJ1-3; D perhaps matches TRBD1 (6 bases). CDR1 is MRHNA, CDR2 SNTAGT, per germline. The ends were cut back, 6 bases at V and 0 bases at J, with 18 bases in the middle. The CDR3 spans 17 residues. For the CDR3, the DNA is TGTGCCAGCAGCTATGTTCCGGGACACCGCTCTGGAAACACCATATATTTT. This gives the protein CASSYVPGHRSGNTIYF.

CDR3 sequence (DNA): TGTGCCAGCAGTTTAGGACTAGGGGGCTACACCTTC. As protein: CASSLGLGGYTF. V and J are TRBV12-3 or TRBV12-4 and TRBJ1-2, with D unclear. The germline V and J ends were trimmed by 1 base and 8 bases, with 8 bases remaining between them. This CDR3 is 12 amino acids long.

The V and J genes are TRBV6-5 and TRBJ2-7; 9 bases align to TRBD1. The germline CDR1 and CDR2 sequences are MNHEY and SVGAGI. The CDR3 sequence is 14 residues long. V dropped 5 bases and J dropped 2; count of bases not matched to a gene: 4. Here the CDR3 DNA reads TGTGCCAGCAGTAGACAGGGGGAAACCTACGAGCAGTACTTC. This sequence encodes CASSRQGETYEQYF.

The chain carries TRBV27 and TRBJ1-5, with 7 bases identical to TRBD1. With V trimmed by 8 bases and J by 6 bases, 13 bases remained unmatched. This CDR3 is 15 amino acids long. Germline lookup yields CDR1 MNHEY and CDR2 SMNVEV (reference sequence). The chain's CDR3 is CASSSETGPFQPQHF. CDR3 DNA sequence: TGTGCCAGCTCAAGCGAGACAGGGCCTTTTCAGCCCCAGCATTTT.

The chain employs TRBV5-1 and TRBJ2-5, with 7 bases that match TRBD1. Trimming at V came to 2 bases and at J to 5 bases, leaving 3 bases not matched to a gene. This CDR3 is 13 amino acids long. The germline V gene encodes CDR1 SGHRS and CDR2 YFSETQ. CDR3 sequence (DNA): TGCGCCAGCAGCTTTACAGGGGAGGAGACCCAGTACTTC. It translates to CASSFTGEETQYF.

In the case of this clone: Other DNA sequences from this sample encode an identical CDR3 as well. The CDR3 nucleotides read TGTGCCAGCAGCCCTCTCCCACAGGGGGCCGGCACTGAAGCTTTCTTT. Its translation: CASSPLPQGAGTEAFF. The chain recombines TRBV4-2 with TRBJ1-1; 9 positions agree with TRBD1. Losses at the gene ends were 4 bases for V and 4 bases for J; bases not matched to a gene: 10. Germline values: CDR1 LGHNA, CDR2 YNFKEQ. The CDR3 has 16 amino acids.

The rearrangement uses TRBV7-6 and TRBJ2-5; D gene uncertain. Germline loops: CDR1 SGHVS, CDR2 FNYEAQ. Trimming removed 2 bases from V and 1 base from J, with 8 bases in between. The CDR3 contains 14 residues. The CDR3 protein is CASSLSPGQETQYF. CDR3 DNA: TGTGCCAGCAGCTTAAGTCCGGGCCAAGAGACCCAGTACTTC.

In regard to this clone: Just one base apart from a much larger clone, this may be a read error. The CDR3 DNA reads TGTGCCAGCAGCCGGGACAGGGGGTACGAGCAGTACTTC. Its translation is CASSRDRGYEQYF. The chain uses TRBV7-3 and TRBJ2-7, with 11 bases that match TRBD1. CDR3 length: 13 amino acids. V lost 5 bases to trimming and J lost 4 bases; unmatched junction nucleotides: 1. Germline lookup yields CDR1 SGHTA and CDR2 FQGTGA.

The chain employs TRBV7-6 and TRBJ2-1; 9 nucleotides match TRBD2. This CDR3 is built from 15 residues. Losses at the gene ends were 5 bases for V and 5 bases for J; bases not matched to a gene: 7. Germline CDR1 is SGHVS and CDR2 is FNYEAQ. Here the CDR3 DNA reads TGTGCCAGCAGCACCTTAGCGGGGGCCCACAATGAGCAGTTCTTC. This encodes CASSTLAGAHNEQFF.

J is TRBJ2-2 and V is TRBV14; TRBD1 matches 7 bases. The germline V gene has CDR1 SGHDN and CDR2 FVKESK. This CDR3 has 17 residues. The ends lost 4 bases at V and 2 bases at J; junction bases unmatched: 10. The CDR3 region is CASSRQIGTDNTGELFF. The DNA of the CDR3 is TGTGCCAGCAGCCGCCAGATCGGGACAGACAACACCGGGGAGCTGTTTTTT.

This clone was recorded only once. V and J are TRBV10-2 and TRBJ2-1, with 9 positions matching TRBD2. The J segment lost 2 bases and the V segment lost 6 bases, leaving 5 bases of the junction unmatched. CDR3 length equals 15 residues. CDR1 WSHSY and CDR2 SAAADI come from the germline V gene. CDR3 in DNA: TGCGCCAGCAGGCCCGGGACTAGCCCCTACAATGAGCAGTTCTTC. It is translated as CASRPGTSPYNEQFF.

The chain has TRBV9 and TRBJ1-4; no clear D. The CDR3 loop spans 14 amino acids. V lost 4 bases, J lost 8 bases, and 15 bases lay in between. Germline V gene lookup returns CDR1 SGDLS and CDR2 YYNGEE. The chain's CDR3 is CASSLGREREKLFF. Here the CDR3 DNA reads TGTGCCAGCAGCCTAGGGAGGGAGAGGGAAAAACTGTTTTTT.

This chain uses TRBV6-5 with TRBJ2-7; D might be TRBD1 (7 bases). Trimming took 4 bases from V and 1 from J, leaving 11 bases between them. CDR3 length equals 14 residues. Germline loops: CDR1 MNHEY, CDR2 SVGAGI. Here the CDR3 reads CASSSQGRSYEQYF. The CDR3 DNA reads TGTGCCAGCAGTTCACAGGGGAGGTCCTACGAGCAGTACTTC.

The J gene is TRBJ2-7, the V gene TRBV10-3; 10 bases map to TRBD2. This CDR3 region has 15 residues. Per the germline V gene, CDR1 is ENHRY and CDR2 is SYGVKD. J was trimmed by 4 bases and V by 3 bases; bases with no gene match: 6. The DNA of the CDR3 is TGTGCCATCAGTGAACCCCCTAGCGGGAGATACGAGCAGTACTTC. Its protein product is CAISEPPSGRYEQYF.

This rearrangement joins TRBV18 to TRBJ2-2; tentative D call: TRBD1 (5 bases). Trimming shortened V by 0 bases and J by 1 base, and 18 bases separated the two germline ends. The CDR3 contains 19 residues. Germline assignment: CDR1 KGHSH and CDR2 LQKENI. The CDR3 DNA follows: TGTGCCAGCTCACCACCGGTAGGGGTCCGAAAAATGAACACCGGGGAGCTGTTTTTT. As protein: CASSPPVGVRKMNTGELFF. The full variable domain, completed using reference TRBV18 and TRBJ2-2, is NAGVMQNPRHLVRRRGQEARLRCSPMKGHSHVYWYRQLPEEGLKFMVYLQKENIIDESGMPKERFSAEFPKEGPSILRIQQVVRGDSAAYFCASSPPVGVRKMNTGELFFGEGSRLTVL.

This CDR3 reads CASSVGTSGAILAKNIQYF. The CDR3, as DNA: TGTGCCAGCAGCGTAGGGACTAGCGGGGCCATACTAGCCAAAAACATTCAGTACTTC. This rearrangement joins TRBV9 to TRBJ2-4; 12 bases map to TRBD2. This CDR3 comprises 19 residues. Germline trimming cut 0 bases from V and 0 bases from J; bases unmatched to any gene: 7. The germline gives CDR1 SGDLS, CDR2 YYNGEE. The full variable domain, in which reference TRBV9 and TRBJ2-4 provide the parts outside the CDR3, is DSGVTQTPKHLITATGQRVTLRCSPRSGDLSVYWYQQSLDQGLQFLIQYYNGEERAKGNILERFSAQQFPDLHSELNLSSLELGDSALYFCASSVGTSGAILAKNIQYFGAGTRLSVL.

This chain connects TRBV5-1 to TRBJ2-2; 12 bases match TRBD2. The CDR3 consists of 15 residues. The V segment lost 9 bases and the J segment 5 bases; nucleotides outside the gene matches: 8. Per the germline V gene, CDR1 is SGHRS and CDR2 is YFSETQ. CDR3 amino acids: CATRLAGAGTGELFF. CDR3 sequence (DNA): TGCGCCACCCGACTAGCGGGAGCGGGGACCGGGGAGCTGTTTTTT.

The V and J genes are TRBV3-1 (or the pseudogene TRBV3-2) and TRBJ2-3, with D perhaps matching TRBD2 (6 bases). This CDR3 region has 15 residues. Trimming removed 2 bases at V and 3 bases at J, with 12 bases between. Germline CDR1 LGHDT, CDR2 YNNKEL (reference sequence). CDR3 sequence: CASSQRAGRTDTQYF. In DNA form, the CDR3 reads TGTGCCAGCAGCCAACGAGCGGGTAGAACAGATACGCAGTATTTT.

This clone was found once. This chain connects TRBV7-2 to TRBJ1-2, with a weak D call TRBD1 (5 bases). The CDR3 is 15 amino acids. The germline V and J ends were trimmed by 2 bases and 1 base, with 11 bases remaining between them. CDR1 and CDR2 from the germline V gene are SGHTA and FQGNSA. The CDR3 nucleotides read TGTGCCAGCAGCTTACGACAGCCCATTAACTATGGCTACACCTTC. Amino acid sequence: CASSLRQPINYGYTF.

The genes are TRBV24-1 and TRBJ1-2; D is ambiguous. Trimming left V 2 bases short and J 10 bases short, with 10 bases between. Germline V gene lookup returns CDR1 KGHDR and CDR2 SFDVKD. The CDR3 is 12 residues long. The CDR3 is CATSDSNLAYTF. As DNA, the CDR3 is TGTGCCACCAGTGATTCAAATTTGGCCTACACCTTC.

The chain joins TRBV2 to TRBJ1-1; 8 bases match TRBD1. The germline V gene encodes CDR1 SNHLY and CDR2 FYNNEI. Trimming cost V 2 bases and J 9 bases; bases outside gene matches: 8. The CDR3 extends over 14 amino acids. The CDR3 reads CASSERQGHRKAFF. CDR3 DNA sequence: TGTGCCAGCAGTGAACGACAGGGGCACCGAAAAGCTTTCTTT.

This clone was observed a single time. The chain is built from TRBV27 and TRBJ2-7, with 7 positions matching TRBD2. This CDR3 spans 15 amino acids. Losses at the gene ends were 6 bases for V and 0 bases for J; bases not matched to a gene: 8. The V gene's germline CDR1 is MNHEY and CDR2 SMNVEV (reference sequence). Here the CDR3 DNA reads TGTGCCAGCAGCCTCCGGGGAGGGGACTCCTACGAGCAGTACTTC. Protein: CASSLRGGDSYEQYF.

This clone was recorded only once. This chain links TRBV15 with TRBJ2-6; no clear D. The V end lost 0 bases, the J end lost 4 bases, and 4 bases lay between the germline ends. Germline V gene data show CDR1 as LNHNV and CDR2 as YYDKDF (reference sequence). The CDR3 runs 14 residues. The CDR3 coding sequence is TGTGCCACCAGCAGAGACGGGGGGGCCAACGTCCTGACTTTC. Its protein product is CATSRDGGANVLTF.

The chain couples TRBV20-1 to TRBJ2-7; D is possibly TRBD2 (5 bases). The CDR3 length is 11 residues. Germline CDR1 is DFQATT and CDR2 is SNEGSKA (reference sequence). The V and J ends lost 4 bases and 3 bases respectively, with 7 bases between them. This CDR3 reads CSAMEVYEQYF. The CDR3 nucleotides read TGCAGTGCTATGGAGGTCTACGAGCAGTACTTC.

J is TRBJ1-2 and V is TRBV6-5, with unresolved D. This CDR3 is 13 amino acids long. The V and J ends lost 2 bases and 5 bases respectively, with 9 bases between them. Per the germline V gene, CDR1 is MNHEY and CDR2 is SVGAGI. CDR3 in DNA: TGTGCCAGCAGTTACGCACGAACTTATGGCTACACCTTC. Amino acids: CASSYARTYGYTF.

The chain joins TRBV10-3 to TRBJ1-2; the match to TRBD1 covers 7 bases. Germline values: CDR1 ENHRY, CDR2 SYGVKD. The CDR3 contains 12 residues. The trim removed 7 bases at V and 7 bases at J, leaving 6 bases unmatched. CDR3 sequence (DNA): TGTGCCATCAAAGGGGGCTCTGGTGGCTACACCTTC. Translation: CAIKGGSGGYTF.

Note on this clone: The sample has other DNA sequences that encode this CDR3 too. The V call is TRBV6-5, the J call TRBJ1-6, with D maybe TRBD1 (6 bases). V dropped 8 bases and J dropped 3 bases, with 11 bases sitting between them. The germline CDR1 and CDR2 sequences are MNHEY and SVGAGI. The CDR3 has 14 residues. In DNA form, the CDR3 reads TGTGCCAGCTCCAGGACAGACTATAATTCACCCCTCCACTTT. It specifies CASSRTDYNSPLHF.

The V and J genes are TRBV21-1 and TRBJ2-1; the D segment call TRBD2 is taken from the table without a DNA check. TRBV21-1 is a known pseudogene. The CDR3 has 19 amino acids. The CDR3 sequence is CASSKYRTSGMSAYNEQFF. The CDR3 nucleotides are TGTGCCAGCAGCAAATATCGGACTAGCGGGATGAGCGCCTACAATGAGCAGTTCTTC.

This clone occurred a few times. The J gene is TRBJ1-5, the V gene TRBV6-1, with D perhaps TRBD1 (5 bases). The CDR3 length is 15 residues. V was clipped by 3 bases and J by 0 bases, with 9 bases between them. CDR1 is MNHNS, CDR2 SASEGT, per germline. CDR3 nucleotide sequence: TGTGCCAGCAGTGACGACAGCGATAGCAATCAGCCCCAGCATTTT. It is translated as CASSDDSDSNQPQHF.

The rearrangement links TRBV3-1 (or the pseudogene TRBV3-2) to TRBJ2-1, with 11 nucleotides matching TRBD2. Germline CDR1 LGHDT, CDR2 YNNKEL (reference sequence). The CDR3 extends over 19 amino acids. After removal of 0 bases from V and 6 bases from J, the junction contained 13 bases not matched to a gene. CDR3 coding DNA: TGTGCCAGCAGCCAAGATCGGACAGGGTCCCTAGCGGGAGGCAATGAGCAGTTCTTC. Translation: CASSQDRTGSLAGGNEQFF.

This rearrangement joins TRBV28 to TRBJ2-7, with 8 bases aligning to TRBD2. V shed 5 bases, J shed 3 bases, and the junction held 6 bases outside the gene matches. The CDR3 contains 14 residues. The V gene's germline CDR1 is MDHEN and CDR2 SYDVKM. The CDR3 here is CASSRPAGDYEQYF. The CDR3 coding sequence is TGTGCCAGCAGTAGGCCAGCGGGGGACTACGAGCAGTACTTC. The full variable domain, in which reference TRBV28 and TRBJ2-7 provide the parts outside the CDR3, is DVKVTQSSRYLVKRTGEKVFLECVQDMDHENMFWYRQDPGLGLRLIYFSYDVKMKEKGDIPEGYSVSREKKERFSLILESASTNQTSMYLCASSRPAGDYEQYFGPGTRLTVT.